This TCR beta chain is from a study of shared clonotypes between healthy human individuals. Repertoires were generated with immunoSEQ multiplex PCR, while TCRdb's copy carries only in-frame clones and drops some. The sample has some 300,000 clones; roughly 70% are singletons. Germline CDR1 LNHDA, CDR2 SQIVND (reference sequence). The CDR3 is 15 residues long. Trimming took off 6 bases at V and 0 bases at J, with 14 bases between the two ends. V gene TRBV19 combines with J gene TRBJ1-2; possibly TRBD1 for D (5 bases). The receptor's source is a man aged 25 to 40 in good health. Source material: memory CD4+ T cells sorted from blood. Subset given: CD45RA-negative fraction. The CDR3 region has the DNA TGTGCCAGTAGAGACAATCCGACAGCTAACTATGGCTACACCTTC. Protein product: CASRDNPTANYGYTF.